The 9 T cell receptor beta chains given below trace back to one sample, sequenced in a study of blood T cell repertoires in COVID-19 (dated by TCRdb to 2019 to 2021). The library came from the immunoSEQ multiplex PCR assay. TCRdb retrieved this table from immuneACCESS and kept in-frame rearrangements only. Not all clones are present; in checked studies, unresolved V genes account for under half, and no reason is known for the remainder. The sample table shows under 250,000 clones, and about 83% are seen once. The leading ten clones occupy 5.5% of the sample. Source material: peripheral blood. The source is a human donor in a cohort sampled during active COVID-19.

The CDR3 DNA follows: TGTGCCCCCGCCCCGACTAGCGGGGGCAGGGGTGAGCAGTTCTTC. Translating it yields CAPAPTSGGRGEQFF. This rearrangement joins TRBV21-1 to TRBJ2-1; the table's D call, TRBD2, has no DNA check behind it. TRBV21-1 is shown as a pseudogene. CDR3 length: 15 residues.

This clone was seen a handful of times. The gene calls are TRBV19 and TRBJ2-7; tentative D call: TRBD1 (7 bases). Germline assignment: CDR1 LNHDA and CDR2 SQIVND (reference sequence). This CDR3 has 13 amino acids. Trimming removed 9 bases at V and 2 bases at J, with 14 bases between. CDR3 coding DNA: TGTGCCAGCCGGCGGGACAGAACCTACGAGCAGTACTTC. Its protein is CASRRDRTYEQYF. Looking up the rest from reference TRBV19 and TRBJ2-7 gives the full variable domain: DGGITQSPKYLFRKEGQNVTLSCEQNLNHDAMYWYRQDPGQGLRLIYYSQIVNDFQKGDIAEGYSVSREKKESFPLTVTSAQKNPTAFYLCASRRDRTYEQYFGPGTRLTVT.

As concerns this clone: One end of the junction fails to match germline, which may point to a read error. The chain has TRBV7-2 and TRBJ2-3, with TRBD2 matching 9 bases. CDR1 is SGHTA and CDR2 is FQGNSA in the germline V gene. This CDR3 is built from 15 residues. CDR3 nucleotide sequence: TGTGCCAGCAGATTAGCGGGAGTTGCTACAGATACGCAGTATTTT. It encodes CASRLAGVATDTQYF.

The genes are TRBV5-8 and TRBJ1-1; 11 bases are shared with TRBD1. In germline, CDR1 is SGHTS, CDR2 YDEGEE. With 3 bases clipped from V and 5 bases from J, the junction kept 3 bases outside the gene matches. The CDR3 totals 14 residues. The CDR3 DNA reads as TGTGCCAGCAGCTCTGGACAGGGGGCGACTGAAGCTTTCTTT. This gives the protein CASSSGQGATEAFF. The full variable domain, in which reference TRBV5-8 and TRBJ1-1 provide the parts outside the CDR3, is EAGVTQSPTHLIKTRGQQATLRCSPISGHTSVYWYQQALGLGLQFLLWYDEGEERNRGNFPPRFSGRQFPNYSSELNVNALELEDSALYLCASSSGQGATEAFFGQGTRLTVV.

The chain has TRBV9 and TRBJ1-4; 7 bases are a match to TRBD1. The V gene's germline CDR1 is SGDLS and CDR2 YYNGEE. V lost 5 bases, J lost 3 bases, and 4 bases stayed unmatched. CDR3 length equals 14 residues. Here the CDR3 reads CASRLTGPNEKLFF. The CDR3 region has the DNA TGTGCCAGCAGGTTGACAGGGCCTAATGAAAAACTGTTTTTT.

This chain connects TRBV5-1 to TRBJ1-5, with D hard to call. Deletions cut 0 bases from V and 4 bases from J, with 8 bases between. Germline values: CDR1 SGHRS, CDR2 YFSETQ. The CDR3 is 14 amino acids. This chain's CDR3 is CASSLDSGNQPQHF. Written as DNA, the CDR3 is TGCGCCAGCAGCTTGGACTCCGGGAATCAGCCCCAGCATTTT.

This clone was seen more than once but under ten times. This chain links TRBV5-4 with TRBJ1-6, with 7 bases fitting TRBD1. The CDR3 is made up of 15 amino acids. The germline CDR1 and CDR2 sequences are SGHNT and YYREEE (reference sequence). V trimming: 2 bases; J trimming: 10 bases; junction bases outside the gene matches: 9. CDR3 sequence reads: CASSLDRVDHSPLHF. DNA for the CDR3: TGTGCCAGCAGCTTAGACAGGGTCGACCACTCACCCCTCCACTTT.

On this clone itself: The same CDR3 is also encoded by other DNA sequences in this sample. The V call is TRBV7-6, the J call TRBJ1-6, with 7 bases lining up with TRBD1. Unmatched junction bases numbered 3, after V lost 5 bases and J lost 5 bases. This CDR3 contains 14 residues. In germline, CDR1 is SGHVS, CDR2 FNYEAQ. The CDR3 nucleotides read TGTGCCAGCAGCCCCGGGACAGATAATTCACCCCTCCACTTT. Its protein is CASSPGTDNSPLHF.

V is TRBV20-1 and J is TRBJ2-5; D gene ambiguous. This CDR3 is 11 amino acids long. CDR1 and CDR2 (germline): DFQATT, SNEGSKA (reference sequence). V was shortened by 2 bases and J by 3 bases, with 4 bases between the two germline ends. CDR3 in amino acids: CSARREETQYF. The CDR3, as DNA: TGCAGTGCTAGACGGGAAGAGACCCAGTACTTC.